The rows below give T cell receptor beta chains drawn from one sample of a study of post-analysis software for immune sequencing data. In TCRdb, the PCR reads were re-called with MiXCR into one record per CDR3 protein. The profile shows under 650,000 distinct CDR3 sequences, roughly 46% of them singletons. Source material: blood. The receptors come from a girl aged 5-17 years with multiple sclerosis. CDR3s include the opening cysteine and the closing phenylalanine or tryptophan. The D gene is left open where the match is weak. Clone size is shown for a subset of rows, as once, few, many or a class of expanded clone.

>-|TRBJ2-1|TRBV4-1|few
TGCGCCAGCAGCCTTTGGGCAGACTGCTACAATGAGCAGTTCTTC
CASSLWADCYNEQFF
>-|TRBJ1-1|TRBV4-1|-
TGCGCCAGCAGCCAAGAAGAGGGGGAAGAAGCTTTCTTT
CASSQEEGEEAFF
>TRBD2|TRBJ2-1|TRBV7-9|-
TGTGCCAGCAGCTTAAGTCTCGGGGCTAGCGGGAGCTATGAGCAGTTCTTC
CASSLSLGASGSYEQFF
>TRBD2|TRBJ2-7|TRBV5-1|-
TGCGCCAGCAGCTTGGTGCGGGAGGTCTCCTACGAGCAGTACTTC
CASSLVREVSYEQYF
>-|TRBJ1-2|TRBV27|many
TGTGCCAGCAGTTTATCAGGGGGCTATGGCTACACCTTC
CASSLSGGYGYTF
>TRBD1|TRBJ1-1|TRBV12-3/TRBV12-4|-
TGTGCCAGCAGGGACAGGGGTAGCAACACTGGAGCTTTCTTT
CASRDRGSNTGAFF
>-|TRBJ2-7|TRBV12-3/TRBV12-4|-
TGTGCCAGCAGTAACTCTTTAATAGGGAGCTCCTACGAGCAGTACTTC
CASSNSLIGSSYEQYF
>TRBD2|TRBJ2-1|TRBV7-2|many
TGTGCCAGCAGCTTTGAAGCGGGAGGGTCCGATGAGCAGTTCTTC
CASSFEAGGSDEQFF
>-|TRBJ1-1|TRBV12-3/TRBV12-4|-
TGTGCCAGCAGTTTGGAGCGAACTGAAGCTTTCTTT
CASSLERTEAFF
>-|TRBJ2-1|TRBV20-1|many
TGCAGTGCTGGCCCCACCGGGGCCAATGAGCAGTTCTTC
CSAGPTGANEQFF
>TRBD1|TRBJ2-3|TRBV20-1|-
TGCAGTGCTCTTAACCCCGGACAGGGGAGTACAGATACGCAGTATTTT
CSALNPGQGSTDTQYF
>-|TRBJ1-3|TRBV12-3/TRBV12-4|-
TGTGCCAGCAGACAAGCCGGGGGGTATTCTGGAAACACCATATATTTT
CASRQAGGYSGNTIYF
>TRBD2|TRBJ2-7|TRBV29-1|-
TGCAGCGTTGAAGATAGGGGTAGCGGGGTGGCCTACGAGCAGTACTTC
CSVEDRGSGVAYEQYF
>TRBD2|TRBJ2-3|TRBV20-1|once
TGCAGTGCGCGACTAGCGGGGTATACAGATACGCAGTATTTT
CSARLAGYTDTQYF
>TRBD2|TRBJ2-7|TRBV12-3/TRBV12-4|-
TGTGCCAGCAGTTCCTCCGGGACTATGCAGGACGAGCAGTACTTC
CASSSSGTMQDEQYF
>-|TRBJ2-1|TRBV11-3|few
TGTGCCAGCAGCTCCGACACGTACAATGAGCAGTTCTTC
CASSSDTYNEQFF
>-|TRBJ1-6|TRBV6-9|few
TGTGCCAGCAGTTATTCCCCAGGGAATGATCCACCCCTCCACTTT
CASSYSPGNDPPLHF
>-|TRBJ1-2|TRBV5-1|-
TGCGCCAGCAGCTTGAATCCGGGACGTAACTATGGCTACACCTTC
CASSLNPGRNYGYTF
>-|TRBJ1-2|TRBV5-1|-
TGCGCCAGCAGCTCCTCTCCCGGACTCGGGGGCTACACCTTC
CASSSSPGLGGYTF
>TRBD2|TRBJ2-3|TRBV12-3/TRBV12-4|-
TGTGCCAGCAGTTTTGGGGGGATCTGGGGGAGGGCCGGATCAGATACGCAGTATTTT
CASSFGGIWGRAGSDTQYF
>TRBD2|TRBJ2-1|TRBV4-1|-
TGCGCCAGCAGCCTATCTAGCGGGAGGCCATTGATGGACAATGAGCAGTTCTTC
CASSLSSGRPLMDNEQFF
>TRBD1|TRBJ2-7|TRBV6-5|-
TGTGCCAGCAGTTACGACAGGGGGCCTTCCTACGAGCAGTACTTC
CASSYDRGPSYEQYF
>-|TRBJ1-5|TRBV5-1|-
TGCGCCAGCCGCCCAGGGCCGCCAGGTAATCAGCCCCAGCATTTT
CASRPGPPGNQPQHF
>-|TRBJ2-5|TRBV20-1|few
TGCAGTGCCGGAATCGAGGGGACCCAGTACTTC
CSAGIEGTQYF
>-|TRBJ2-1|TRBV24-1|-
TGTGCCACCCGGGATTCTGTGAAGGACAATGAGCAGTTCTTC
CATRDSVKDNEQFF
>TRBD2|TRBJ2-2|TRBV12-3/TRBV12-4|few
TGTGCCAGCAGTTTGGAACTAGCGGGGGGGGCGAACACCGGGGAGCTGTTTTTT
CASSLELAGGANTGELFF
>TRBD2|TRBJ2-3|TRBV7-2|-
TGTGCCAGCAGCACCGGGACTAGCGTCTTCCCTAATACGCAGTATTTT
CASSTGTSVFPNTQYF
>-|TRBJ2-4|TRBV29-1|-
TGCAGTGGACGGACGGGGGTTGGGGCCAAAAACATTCAGTACTTC
CSGRTGVGAKNIQYF
>-|TRBJ2-2|TRBV5-1|-
TGCGCCAGCAGCTTGGGGACGGGAAACACCGGGGAGCTGTTTTTT
CASSLGTGNTGELFF
>-|TRBJ2-6|TRBV3-1|few
TGTGCCAGCTCTGAATGGGGATCCGGGGCCAACGTCCTGACTTTC
CASSEWGSGANVLTF
>-|TRBJ2-7|TRBV4-1|-
TGCGCCAGCAGCCAGGCCCCGGACTCCTACTACGAGCAGTACTTC
CASSQAPDSYYEQYF
>-|TRBJ2-7|TRBV12-5|-
TGTGCTAGTGGTTGGCGCTACGAGCAGTACTTC
CASGWRYEQYF
>-|TRBJ2-6|TRBV10-3|-
TGTGCCATCAGTCAGACAGGCTCTGGGGCCAACGTCCTGACTTTC
CAISQTGSGANVLTF
>TRBD2|TRBJ2-5|TRBV12-3/TRBV12-4|few
TGTGCCAGCAGAAGGACTAGCGGGAGAGAGACCCAGTACTTC
CASRRTSGRETQYF
>-|TRBJ2-3|TRBV12-3/TRBV12-4|-
TGTGCCACCAGACCCGCGCGTTTCACAGATACGCAGTATTTT
CATRPARFTDTQYF
>-|TRBJ1-1|TRBV5-1|-
TGCGCCAGCGTTTCAGGGCCCCTGAACACTGAAGCTTTCTTT
CASVSGPLNTEAFF
>-|TRBJ2-7|TRBV12-3/TRBV12-4|-
TGTGCCAGCAGTTTCTCTGGGGCCGGCTACGAGCGGTACTTC
CASSFSGAGYERYF
>TRBD2|TRBJ2-5|TRBV12-3/TRBV12-4|-
TGTGCCAGCAGTTCGAGACTAGCGGGGGTCCGGGAGACCCAGTACTTC
CASSSRLAGVRETQYF
>TRBD2|TRBJ2-1|TRBV6-6|-
TGTGCCAGCAGGCCTAGCGGGGGTGCCTACAATGAGCAGTTCTTC
CASRPSGGAYNEQFF
>TRBD2|TRBJ2-1|TRBV12-3/TRBV12-4|-
TGTGCCGTTGGGCTAGCGGCTACTCAGTTCTTC
CAVGLAATQFF
>-|TRBJ2-3|TRBV3-1|-
TGTGCCAGCAGCCAAGAAGGGGAATACACAGATACGCAGTATTTT
CASSQEGEYTDTQYF
>TRBD1|TRBJ2-7|TRBV20-1|few
TGCAGTGCTTTGGACAGGGCTCGCCCCTACGAGCAGTACTTC
CSALDRARPYEQYF
>-|TRBJ2-2|TRBV29-1|-
TGCAGCGTTTACTCCCGGGGGTACACCGGGGAGCTGTTTTTT
CSVYSRGYTGELFF
>TRBD2|TRBJ2-1|TRBV12-3/TRBV12-4|-
TGTGCCAGCAAGGTGGCGGGAGAAGCCTACAATGAGCAGTTCTTC
CASKVAGEAYNEQFF
>-|TRBJ2-1|TRBV7-9|-
TGTGCCAGCAGCTTTAGCGGTGGAGGCTACAATGAGCAGTTCTTC
CASSFSGGGYNEQFF
>TRBD1|TRBJ1-2|TRBV12-3/TRBV12-4|many
TGTGCCAGCAGTTTCGGGACAGGGGGATATGGCTACACCTTC
CASSFGTGGYGYTF
>-|TRBJ2-5|TRBV20-1|few
TGCAGTGCTAGGGGGGTTGGCGGAGAGACCCAGTACTTC
CSARGVGGETQYF
>-|TRBJ2-7|TRBV7-6|-
TGTGCCAGCAGCCTTACTAGCCTCGACGAGCAGTACTTC
CASSLTSLDEQYF
>-|TRBJ1-2|TRBV6-5|-
TGTGCCAGCAGTTACGGTCACGGCAGCCGAATTAACTATGGCTACACCTTC
CASSYGHGSRINYGYTF
>TRBD1|TRBJ2-3|TRBV5-1|few
TGCGCCAGCAGCTTGGTTGGACAGGGGGCAATAGATACGCAGTATTTT
CASSLVGQGAIDTQYF
>-|TRBJ2-7|TRBV9|few
TGTGCCAGCAGCATGGGACAAGCGTCCTACGAGCAGTACTTC
CASSMGQASYEQYF
>-|TRBJ2-7|TRBV5-1|few
TGCGCCAGCAGCCCTTCGACAGCAAACTACGAGCAGTACTTC
CASSPSTANYEQYF
>TRBD2|TRBJ2-7|TRBV6-2/TRBV6-3|-
TGTGCCAGCAACTTACGGGAGGGGATGAACTACGAGCAGTACTTC
CASNLREGMNYEQYF
>-|TRBJ2-1|TRBV15|-
TGTGCCACCAGGACTCCGATGTACAATGAGCAGTTCTTC
CATRTPMYNEQFF